Included here is one TCR beta chain sequence, with context. Antigen: not known. These data originate in a study of PD-1 blockade in classical Hodgkin lymphoma. Looking at the study overall: The nivolumab dose that patients received was 3 mg/kg, given intravenously every 2 weeks.

Profiling relied on immunoSEQ multiplex PCR, and the TCRdb table lists in-frame clones only, not all of them. Of 25,000 to 35,000 clones listed, around four fifths are singletons. Sample time point: cycle 4 day 1 (C4D1), after 6 weeks of nivolumab. Patients all relapsed after autologous stem cell transplantation, and there was variation in brentuximab vedotin exposure. Purification of CD4+ T cells from thawed PBMCs was achieved by magnetic negative selection. Complete response, partial response or progressive disease constituted the best responses recorded. Findings and limits, study-wide: No one has yet defined what causes the repertoire differences, which may be disease activity or prior therapy. Only CD4+ TCR diversity, not CD8+, had risen significantly by C4D1.

Germline CDR1 SNHLY, CDR2 FYNNEI. Trimming stripped 3 bases from V and 5 bases from J, with 11 bases between. The CDR3 totals 15 residues. The gene calls are TRBV2 and TRBJ1-6, with unresolved D. This clonotype was obtained from a human donor with classical Hodgkin lymphoma. The material sequenced was CD4+ T cells from blood, taken before the fourth cycle of nivolumab. CDR3 amino acids: CASSETRAHNSPLHF. Written as DNA, the CDR3 is TGTGCCAGCAGTGAGACCCGAGCCCATAATTCACCCCTCCACTTT.